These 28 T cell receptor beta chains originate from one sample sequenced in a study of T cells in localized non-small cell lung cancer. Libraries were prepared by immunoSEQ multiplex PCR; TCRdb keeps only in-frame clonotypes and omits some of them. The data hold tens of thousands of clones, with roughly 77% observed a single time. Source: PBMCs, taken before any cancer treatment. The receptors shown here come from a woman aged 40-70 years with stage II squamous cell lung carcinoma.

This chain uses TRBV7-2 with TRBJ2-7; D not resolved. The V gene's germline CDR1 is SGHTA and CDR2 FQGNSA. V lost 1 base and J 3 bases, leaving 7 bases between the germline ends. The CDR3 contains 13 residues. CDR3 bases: TGTGCCAGCAGCTTAGGGAAGATCTACGAGCAGTACGTC. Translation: CASSLGKIYEQYV.

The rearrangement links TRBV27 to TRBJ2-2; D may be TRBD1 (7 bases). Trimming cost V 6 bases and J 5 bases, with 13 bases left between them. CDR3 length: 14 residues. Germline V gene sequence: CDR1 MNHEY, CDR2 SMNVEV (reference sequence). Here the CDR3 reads CASRSAGGTGELFF. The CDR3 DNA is TGTGCCAGCAGGTCGGCAGGGGGGACCGGGGAGCTGTTTTTT.

CDR3 sequence reads: CASSPRVGQLETQYF. CDR3 nucleotides: TGTGCCAGCTCACCACGAGTAGGGCAGTTGGAGACCCAGTACTTC. The rearrangement uses TRBV18 and TRBJ2-5, with D unclear. Trimming took off 1 base at V and 5 bases at J, with 14 bases between the two ends. In germline, CDR1 is KGHSH, CDR2 LQKENI. This CDR3 has 15 amino acids.

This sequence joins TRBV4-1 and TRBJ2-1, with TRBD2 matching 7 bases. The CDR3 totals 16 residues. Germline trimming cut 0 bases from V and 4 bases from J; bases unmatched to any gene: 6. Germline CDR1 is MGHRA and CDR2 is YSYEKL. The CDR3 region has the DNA TGCGCCAGCAGCCAAGAGGCGTGGGGGGGGTACAATGAGCAGTTCTTC. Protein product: CASSQEAWGGYNEQFF.

As DNA, the CDR3 is TGTGCCAGCAGTTACTCGAGCGACACTGAAGCTTTCTTT. Amino acid sequence: CASSYSSDTEAFF. The chain joins TRBV6-5 to TRBJ1-1; D is unresolved. V gave up 0 bases and J gave up 3 bases, with 5 bases separating them. Per the germline V gene, CDR1 is MNHEY and CDR2 is SVGAGI. The CDR3 totals 13 residues.

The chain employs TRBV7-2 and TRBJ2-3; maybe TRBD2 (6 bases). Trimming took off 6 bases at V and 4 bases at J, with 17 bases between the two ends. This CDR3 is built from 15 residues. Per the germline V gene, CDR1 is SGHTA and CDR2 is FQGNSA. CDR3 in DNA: TGTGCCAGCAGGCTTAGCGGAGGGACCTCAGATACGCAGTATTTT. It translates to CASRLSGGTSDTQYF.

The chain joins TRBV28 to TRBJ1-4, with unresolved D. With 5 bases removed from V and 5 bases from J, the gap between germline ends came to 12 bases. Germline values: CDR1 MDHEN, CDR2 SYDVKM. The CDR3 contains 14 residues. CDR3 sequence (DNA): TGTGCCAGCAGTAGACCGGACCTAAATGAAAAACTGTTTTTT. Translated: CASSRPDLNEKLFF.

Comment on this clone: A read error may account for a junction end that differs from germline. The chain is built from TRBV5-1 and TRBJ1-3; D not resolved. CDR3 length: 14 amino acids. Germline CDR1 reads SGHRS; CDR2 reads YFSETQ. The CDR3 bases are TGCGCCAGCAACTTGGACCCTGGAGTAAACACCATATATTTT. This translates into CASNLDPGVNTIYF. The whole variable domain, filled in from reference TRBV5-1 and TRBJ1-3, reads KAGVTQTPRYLIKTRGQQVTLSCSPISGHRSVSWYQQTPGQGLQFLFEYFSETQRNKGNFPGRFSGRQFSNSRSEMNVSTLELGDSALYLCASNLDPGVNTIYFGEGSWLTVV.

The CDR3 reads CATSKGSEQFF. The CDR3 bases are TGTGCCACCAGCAAAGGAAGCGAGCAGTTCTTC. This rearrangement joins TRBV15 to TRBJ2-1; D is uncertain. CDR3 length: 11 amino acids. CDR1 LNHNV and CDR2 YYDKDF come from the germline V gene (reference sequence). Trimming pared 4 bases from V and 10 bases from J, leaving 8 bases between.

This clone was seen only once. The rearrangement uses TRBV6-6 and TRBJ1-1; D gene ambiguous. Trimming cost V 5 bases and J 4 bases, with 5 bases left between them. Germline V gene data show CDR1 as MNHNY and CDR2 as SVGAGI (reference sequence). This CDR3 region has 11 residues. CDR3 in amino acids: CASSLGTEAFF. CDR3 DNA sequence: TGTGCCAGCAGTCTGGGCACTGAAGCTTTCTTT.

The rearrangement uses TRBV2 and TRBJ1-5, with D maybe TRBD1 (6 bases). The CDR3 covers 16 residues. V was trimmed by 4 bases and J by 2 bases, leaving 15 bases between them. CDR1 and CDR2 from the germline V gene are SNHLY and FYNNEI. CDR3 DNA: TGTGCCAGCAGTGGGAGGGACGGGGGCGGCAATCAGCCCCAGCATTTT. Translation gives CASSGRDGGGNQPQHF.

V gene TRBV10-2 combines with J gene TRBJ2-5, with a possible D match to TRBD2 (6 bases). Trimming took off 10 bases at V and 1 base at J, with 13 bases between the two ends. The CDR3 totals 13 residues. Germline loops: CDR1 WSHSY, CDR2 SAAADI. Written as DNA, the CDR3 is TGCGCCACCTCGTGGGGGGTCCAAGAGACCCAGTACTTC. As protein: CATSWGVQETQYF.

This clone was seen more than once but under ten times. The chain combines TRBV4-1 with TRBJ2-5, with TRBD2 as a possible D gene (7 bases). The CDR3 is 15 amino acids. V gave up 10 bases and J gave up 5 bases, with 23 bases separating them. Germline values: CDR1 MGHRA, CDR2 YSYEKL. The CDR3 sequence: CATSELWGGTETQYF. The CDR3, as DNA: TGCGCCACCTCCGAGTTGTGGGGGGGCACGGAGACCCAGTACTTC.

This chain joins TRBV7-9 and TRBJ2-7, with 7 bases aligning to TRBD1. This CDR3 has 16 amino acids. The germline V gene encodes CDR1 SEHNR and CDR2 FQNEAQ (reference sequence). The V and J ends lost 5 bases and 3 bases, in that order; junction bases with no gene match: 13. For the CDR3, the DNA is TGTGCCAGCAGCCCCCCACACAGGGGAGCAGACTACGAGCAGTACTTC. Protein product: CASSPPHRGADYEQYF.

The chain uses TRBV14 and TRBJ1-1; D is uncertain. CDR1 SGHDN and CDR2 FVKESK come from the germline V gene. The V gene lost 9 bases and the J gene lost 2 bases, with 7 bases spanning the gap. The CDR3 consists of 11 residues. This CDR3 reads CARNINTEAFF. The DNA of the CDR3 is TGTGCCAGAAACATTAACACTGAAGCTTTCTTT. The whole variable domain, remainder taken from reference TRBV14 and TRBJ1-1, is EAGVTQFPSHSVIEKGQTVTLRCDPISGHDNLYWYRRVMGKEIKFLLHFVKESKQDESGMPNNRFLAERTGGTYSTLKVQPAELEDSGVYFCARNINTEAFFGQGTRLTVV.

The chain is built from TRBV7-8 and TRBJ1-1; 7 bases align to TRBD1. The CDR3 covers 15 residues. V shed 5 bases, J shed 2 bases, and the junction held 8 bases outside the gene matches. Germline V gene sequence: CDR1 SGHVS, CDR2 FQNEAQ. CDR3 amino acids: CASSATTGVNTEAFF. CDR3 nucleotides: TGTGCCAGCAGCGCGACTACAGGGGTAAACACTGAAGCTTTCTTT.

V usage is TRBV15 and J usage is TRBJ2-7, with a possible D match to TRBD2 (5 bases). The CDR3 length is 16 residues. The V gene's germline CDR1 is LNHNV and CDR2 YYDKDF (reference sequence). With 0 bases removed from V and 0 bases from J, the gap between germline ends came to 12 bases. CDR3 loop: CATSREGGLSSYEQYF. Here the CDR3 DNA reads TGTGCCACCAGCAGAGAAGGAGGCCTGAGCTCCTACGAGCAGTACTTC.

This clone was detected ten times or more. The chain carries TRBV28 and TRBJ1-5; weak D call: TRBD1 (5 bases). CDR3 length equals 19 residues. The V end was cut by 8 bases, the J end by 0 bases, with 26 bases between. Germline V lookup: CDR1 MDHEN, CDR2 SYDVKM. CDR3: CASRSSWAGRLNSNQPQHF. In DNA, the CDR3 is TGTGCCAGCCGAAGCTCCTGGGCAGGGAGACTGAATAGCAATCAGCCCCAGCATTTT.

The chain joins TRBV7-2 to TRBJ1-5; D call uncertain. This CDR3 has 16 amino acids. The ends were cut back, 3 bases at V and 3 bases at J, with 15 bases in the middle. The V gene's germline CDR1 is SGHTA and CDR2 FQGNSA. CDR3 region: CASSFGQELTNQPQHF. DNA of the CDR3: TGTGCCAGCAGCTTTGGGCAGGAACTTACCAATCAGCCCCAGCATTTT.

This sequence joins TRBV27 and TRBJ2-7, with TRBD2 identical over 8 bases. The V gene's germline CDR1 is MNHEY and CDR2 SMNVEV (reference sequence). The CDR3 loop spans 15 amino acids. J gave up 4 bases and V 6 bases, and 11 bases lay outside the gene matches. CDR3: CASSPFRAGEYEQYF. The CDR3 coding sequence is TGTGCCAGCAGCCCCTTCCGAGCGGGAGAATACGAGCAGTACTTC.

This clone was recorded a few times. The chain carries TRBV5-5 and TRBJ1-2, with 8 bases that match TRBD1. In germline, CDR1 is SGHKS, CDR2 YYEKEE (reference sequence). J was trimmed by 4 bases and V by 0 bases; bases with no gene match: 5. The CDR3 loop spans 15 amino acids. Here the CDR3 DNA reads TGTGCCAGCAGCTTGGTGCCCGGGACAGGCTATGGCTACACCTTC. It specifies CASSLVPGTGYGYTF. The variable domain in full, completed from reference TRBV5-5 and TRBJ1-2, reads DAGVTQSPTHLIKTRGQQVTLRCSPISGHKSVSWYQQVLGQGPQFIFQYYEKEERGRGNFPDRFSARQFPNYSSELNVNALLLGDSALYLCASSLVPGTGYGYTFGSGTRLTVV.

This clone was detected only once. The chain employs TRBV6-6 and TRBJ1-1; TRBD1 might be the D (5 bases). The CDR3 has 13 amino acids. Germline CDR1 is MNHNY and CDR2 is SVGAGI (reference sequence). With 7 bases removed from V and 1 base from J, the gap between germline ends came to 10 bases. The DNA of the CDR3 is TGTGCCAGCACCCACGGGGGGAACACTGAAGCTTTCTTT. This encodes CASTHGGNTEAFF.

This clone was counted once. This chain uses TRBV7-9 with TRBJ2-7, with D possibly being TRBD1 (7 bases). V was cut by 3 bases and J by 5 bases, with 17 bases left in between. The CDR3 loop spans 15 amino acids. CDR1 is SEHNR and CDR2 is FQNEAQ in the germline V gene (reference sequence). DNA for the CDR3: TGTGCCAGCAGCTTGGGTCAGGGGGGACGGGACGAGCAGTACGTC. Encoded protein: CASSLGQGGRDEQYV.

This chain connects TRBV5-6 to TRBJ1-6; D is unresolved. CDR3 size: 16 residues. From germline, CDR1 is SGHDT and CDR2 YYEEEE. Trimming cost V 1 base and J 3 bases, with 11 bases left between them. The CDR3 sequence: CASSLSSVVYNSPLHF. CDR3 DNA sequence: TGTGCCAGCAGCTTGTCTTCGGTGGTCTATAATTCACCCCTCCACTTT. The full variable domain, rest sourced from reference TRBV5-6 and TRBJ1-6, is DAGVTQSPTHLIKTRGQQVTLRCSPKSGHDTVSWYQQALGQGPQFIFQYYEEEERQRGNFPDRFSGHQFPNYSSELNVNALLLGDSALYLCASSLSSVVYNSPLHFGNGTRLTVT.

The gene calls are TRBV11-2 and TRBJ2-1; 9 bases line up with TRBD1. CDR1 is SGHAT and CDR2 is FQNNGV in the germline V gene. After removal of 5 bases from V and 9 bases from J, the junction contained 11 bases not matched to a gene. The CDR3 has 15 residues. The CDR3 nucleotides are TGTGCCAGCAGCGTACAGGGGGCAGACCCCGGTGAGCAGTTCTTC. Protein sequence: CASSVQGADPGEQFF.

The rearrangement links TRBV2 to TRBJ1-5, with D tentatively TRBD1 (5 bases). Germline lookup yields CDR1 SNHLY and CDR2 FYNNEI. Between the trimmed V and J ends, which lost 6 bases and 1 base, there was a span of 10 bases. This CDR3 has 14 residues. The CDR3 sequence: CASSDRDSNQPQHF. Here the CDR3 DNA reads TGTGCCAGCAGCGACCGGGACAGCAATCAGCCCCAGCATTTT.

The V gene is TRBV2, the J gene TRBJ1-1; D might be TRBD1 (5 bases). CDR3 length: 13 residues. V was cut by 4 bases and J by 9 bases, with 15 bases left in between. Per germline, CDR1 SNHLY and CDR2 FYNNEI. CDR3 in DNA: TGTGCCAGCAGTGGAGGGGAAATCGTACAAGCTTTCTTT. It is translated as CASSGGEIVQAFF.

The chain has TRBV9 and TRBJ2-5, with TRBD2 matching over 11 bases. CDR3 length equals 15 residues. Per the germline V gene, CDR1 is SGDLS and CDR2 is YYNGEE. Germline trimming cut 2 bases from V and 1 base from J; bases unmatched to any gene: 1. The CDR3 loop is CASSVTSGAQETQYF. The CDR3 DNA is TGTGCCAGCAGCGTGACTAGCGGGGCCCAAGAGACCCAGTACTTC.